This T cell receptor beta chain was identified in a study of shared clonotypes between healthy human individuals. At the deep level, the assay was run. Over several immunoSEQ plates, each subset's genomic DNA was distributed in even portions. The assay was immunoSEQ multiplex PCR, and TCRdb's table has in-frame clones only and misses some. The repertoire has a few million clones, 93% of them found once; the top ten carry 0.39%. On this clone itself: The antigen is unknown.

V was clipped by 5 bases and J by 4 bases, with 12 bases between them. The germline gives CDR1 LNHDA, CDR2 SQIVND (reference sequence). The CDR3 consists of 13 residues. Whole-study findings and limits: Genetic and exposure-history diversity was limited by the few donors. Shared across four donors were around 5% of the naive CD4 clonotypes.

The chain employs TRBV19 and TRBJ2-7; D gene unclear. Sequenced material: naive CD4+ T cells from PBMCs. Described subset: CD45RA+ positively selected. The TCR was taken from a man aged 18 to 35 in good health. Some clones in this sample may be carry-over from other donors' samples. CDR3 in amino acids: CASSDDIGYEQYF. CDR3 sequence (DNA): TGTGCCAGTAGTGACGACATAGGTTACGAGCAGTACTTC.